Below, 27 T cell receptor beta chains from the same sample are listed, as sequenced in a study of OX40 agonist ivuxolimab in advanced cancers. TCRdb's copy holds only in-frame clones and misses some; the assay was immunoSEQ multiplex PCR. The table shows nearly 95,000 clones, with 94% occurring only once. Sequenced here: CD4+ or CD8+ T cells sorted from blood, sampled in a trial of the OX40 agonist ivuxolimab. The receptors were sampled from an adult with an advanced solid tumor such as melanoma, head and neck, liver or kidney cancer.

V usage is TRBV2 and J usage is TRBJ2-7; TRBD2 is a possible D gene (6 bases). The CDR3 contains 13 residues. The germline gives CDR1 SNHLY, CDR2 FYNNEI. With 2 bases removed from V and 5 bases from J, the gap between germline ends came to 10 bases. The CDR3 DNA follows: TGTGCCAGCAGTGAATGGGGGGTCGACGAGCAGTACTTC. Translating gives CASSEWGVDEQYF.

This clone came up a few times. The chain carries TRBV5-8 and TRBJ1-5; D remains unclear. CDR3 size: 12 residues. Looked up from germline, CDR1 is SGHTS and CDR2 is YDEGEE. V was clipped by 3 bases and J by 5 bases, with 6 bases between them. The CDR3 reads CASSWVDQPQHF. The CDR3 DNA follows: TGTGCCAGCAGCTGGGTTGATCAGCCCCAGCATTTT.

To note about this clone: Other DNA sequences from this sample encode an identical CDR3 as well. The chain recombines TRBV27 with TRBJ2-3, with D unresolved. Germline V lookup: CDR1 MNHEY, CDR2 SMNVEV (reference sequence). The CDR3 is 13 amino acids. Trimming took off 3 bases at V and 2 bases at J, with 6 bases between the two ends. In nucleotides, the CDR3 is TGTGCCAGCAGTTTTCCCAACACAGATACGCAGTATTTT. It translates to CASSFPNTDTQYF.

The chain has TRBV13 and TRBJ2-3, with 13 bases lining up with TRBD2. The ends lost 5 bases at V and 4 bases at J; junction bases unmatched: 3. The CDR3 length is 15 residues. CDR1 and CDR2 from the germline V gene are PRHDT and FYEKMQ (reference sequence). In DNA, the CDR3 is TGTGCCAGCAGCGAAACTAGCGGGGGGGCAGATACGCAGTATTTT. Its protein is CASSETSGGADTQYF. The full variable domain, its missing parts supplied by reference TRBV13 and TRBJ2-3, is AAGVIQSPRHLIKEKRETATLKCYPIPRHDTVYWYQQGPGQDPQFLISFYEKMQSDKGSIPDRFSAQQFSDYHSELNMSSLELGDSALYFCASSETSGGADTQYFGPGTRLTVL.

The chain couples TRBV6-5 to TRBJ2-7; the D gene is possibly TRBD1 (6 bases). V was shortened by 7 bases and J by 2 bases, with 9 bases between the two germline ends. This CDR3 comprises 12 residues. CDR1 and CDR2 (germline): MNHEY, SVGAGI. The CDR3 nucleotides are TGTGCCAGCACGGACAGTGCCTACGAGCAGTACTTC. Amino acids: CASTDSAYEQYF.

The CDR3 region has the DNA TGCGCCAGCAGCTTCTACTTAGCGGGGGCGAACACAGATACGCAGTATTTT. It translates to CASSFYLAGANTDTQYF. V and J are TRBV5-1 and TRBJ2-3, with 9 bases fitting TRBD2. V shed 2 bases, J shed 2 bases, and the junction held 9 bases outside the gene matches. CDR3 length: 17 amino acids. Germline V gene data show CDR1 as SGHRS and CDR2 as YFSETQ.

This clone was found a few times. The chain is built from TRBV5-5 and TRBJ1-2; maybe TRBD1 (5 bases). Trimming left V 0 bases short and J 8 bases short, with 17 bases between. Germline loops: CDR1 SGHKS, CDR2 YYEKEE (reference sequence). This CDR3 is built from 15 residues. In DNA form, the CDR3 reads TGTGCCAGCAGCTTGGTGATCAGGGCCCGCTGGGGCTACACCTTC. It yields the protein CASSLVIRARWGYTF.

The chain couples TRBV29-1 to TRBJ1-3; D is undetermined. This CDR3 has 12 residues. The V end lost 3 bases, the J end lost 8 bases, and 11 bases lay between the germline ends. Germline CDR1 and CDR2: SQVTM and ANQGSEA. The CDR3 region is CSVEGNRDTIYF. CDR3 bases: TGCAGCGTTGAGGGGAATCGAGACACCATATATTTT. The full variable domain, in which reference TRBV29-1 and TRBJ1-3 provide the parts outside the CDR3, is SAVISQKPSRDICQRGTSLTIQCQVDSQVTMMFWYRQQPGQSLTLIATANQGSEATYESGFVIDKFPISRPNLTFSTLTVSNMSPEDSSIYLCSVEGNRDTIYFGEGSWLTVV.

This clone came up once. The CDR3 DNA is TGTGCCAGCAGTCCCCACGGGATATCAAATGAGCAGTTCTTC. Its translation is CASSPHGISNEQFF. V and J are TRBV6-5 and TRBJ2-1; perhaps TRBD2 as D (5 bases). V gave up 5 bases and J gave up 7 bases, with 15 bases separating them. In germline, CDR1 is MNHEY, CDR2 SVGAGI. This CDR3 spans 14 amino acids.

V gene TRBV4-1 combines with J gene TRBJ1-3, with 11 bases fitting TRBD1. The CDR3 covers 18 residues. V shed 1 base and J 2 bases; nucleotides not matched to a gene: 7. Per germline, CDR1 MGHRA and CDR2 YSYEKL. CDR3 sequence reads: CASSQGTGGFIAGNTIYF. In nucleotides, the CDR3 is TGCGCCAGCAGCCAAGGGACAGGGGGCTTTATCGCTGGAAACACCATATATTTT.

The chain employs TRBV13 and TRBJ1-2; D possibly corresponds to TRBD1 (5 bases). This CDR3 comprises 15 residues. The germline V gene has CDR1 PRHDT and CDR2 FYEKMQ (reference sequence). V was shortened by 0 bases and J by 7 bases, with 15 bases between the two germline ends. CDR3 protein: CASSLGQGLEVGYTF. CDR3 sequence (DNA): TGTGCCAGCAGCTTAGGGCAGGGTCTGGAGGTTGGCTACACCTTC.

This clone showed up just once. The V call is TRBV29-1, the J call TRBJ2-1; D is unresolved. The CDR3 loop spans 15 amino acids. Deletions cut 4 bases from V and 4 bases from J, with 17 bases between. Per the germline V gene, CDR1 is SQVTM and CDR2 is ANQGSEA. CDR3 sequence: CSVVSVKGYYNEQFF. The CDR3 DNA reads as TGCAGCGTTGTATCGGTCAAGGGATATTACAATGAGCAGTTCTTC.

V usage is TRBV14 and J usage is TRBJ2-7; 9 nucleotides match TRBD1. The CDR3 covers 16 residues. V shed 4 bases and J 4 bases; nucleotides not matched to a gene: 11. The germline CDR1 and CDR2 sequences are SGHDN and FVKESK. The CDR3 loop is CASSLTGTGRTYEQYF. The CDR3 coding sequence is TGTGCCAGCAGCCTCACGGGGACAGGGAGAACATACGAGCAGTACTTC. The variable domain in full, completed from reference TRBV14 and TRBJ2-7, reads EAGVTQFPSHSVIEKGQTVTLRCDPISGHDNLYWYRRVMGKEIKFLLHFVKESKQDESGMPNNRFLAERTGGTYSTLKVQPAELEDSGVYFCASSLTGTGRTYEQYFGPGTRLTVT.

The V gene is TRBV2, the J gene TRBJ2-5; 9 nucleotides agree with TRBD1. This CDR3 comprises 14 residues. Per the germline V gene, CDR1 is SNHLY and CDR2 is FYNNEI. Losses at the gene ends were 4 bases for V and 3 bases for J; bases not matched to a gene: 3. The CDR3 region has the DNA TGTGCCAGCAGTGGGACAGGGGACGAAGAGACCCAGTACTTC. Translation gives CASSGTGDEETQYF. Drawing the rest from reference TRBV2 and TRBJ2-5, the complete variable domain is EPEVTQTPSHQVTQMGQEVILRCVPISNHLYFYWYRQILGQKVEFLVSFYNNEISEKSEIFDDQFSVERPDGSNFTLKIRSTKLEDSAMYFCASSGTGDEETQYFGPGTRLLVL.

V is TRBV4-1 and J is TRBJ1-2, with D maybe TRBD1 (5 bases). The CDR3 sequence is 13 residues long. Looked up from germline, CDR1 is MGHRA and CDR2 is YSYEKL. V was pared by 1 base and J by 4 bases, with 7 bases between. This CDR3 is CASSQGQGYGYTF. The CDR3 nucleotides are TGCGCCAGCAGCCAAGGCCAGGGCTATGGCTACACCTTC.

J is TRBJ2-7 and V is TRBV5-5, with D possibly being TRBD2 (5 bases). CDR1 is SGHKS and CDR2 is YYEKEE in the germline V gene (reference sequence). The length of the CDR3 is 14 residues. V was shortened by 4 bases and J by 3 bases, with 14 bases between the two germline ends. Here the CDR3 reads CASSLDSTFYEQYF. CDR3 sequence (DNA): TGTGCCAGCAGCCTGGACTCCACATTCTACGAGCAGTACTTC.

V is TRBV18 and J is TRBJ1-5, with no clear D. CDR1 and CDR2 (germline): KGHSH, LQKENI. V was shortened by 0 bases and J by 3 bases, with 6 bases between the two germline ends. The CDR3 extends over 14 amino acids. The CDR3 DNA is TGTGCCAGCTCACCACCGGGCCACAATCAGCCCCAGCATTTT. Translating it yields CASSPPGHNQPQHF.

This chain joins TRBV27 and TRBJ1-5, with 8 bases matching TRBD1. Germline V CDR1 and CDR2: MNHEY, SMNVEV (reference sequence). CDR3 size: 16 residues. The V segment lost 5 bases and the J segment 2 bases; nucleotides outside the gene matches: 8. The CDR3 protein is CASSRYRGSGNQPQHF. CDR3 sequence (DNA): TGTGCCAGCAGTAGATACAGGGGGAGCGGCAATCAGCCCCAGCATTTT.

The CDR3 sequence is CASSLAGSGNTIYF. The CDR3 bases are TGTGCCAGCAGCTTGGCAGGGTCTGGAAACACCATATATTTT. The chain links TRBV11-2 to TRBJ1-3, with D possibly TRBD1 on 5 matching bases. The CDR3 totals 14 residues. The ends were cut back, 3 bases at V and 1 base at J, with 7 bases in the middle. CDR1 is SGHAT, CDR2 FQNNGV, per germline.

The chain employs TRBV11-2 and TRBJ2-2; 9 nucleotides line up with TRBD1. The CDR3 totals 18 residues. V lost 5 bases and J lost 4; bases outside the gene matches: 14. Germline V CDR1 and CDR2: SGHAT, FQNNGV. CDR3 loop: CASSHIRGTGKPTGELFF. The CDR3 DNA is TGTGCCAGCAGCCATATTCGTGGGACAGGGAAGCCCACCGGGGAGCTGTTTTTT.

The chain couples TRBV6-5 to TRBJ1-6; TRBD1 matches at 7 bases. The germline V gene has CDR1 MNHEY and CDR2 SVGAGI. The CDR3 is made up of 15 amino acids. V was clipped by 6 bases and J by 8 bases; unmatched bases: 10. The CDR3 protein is CASRLQQGNHSPLHF. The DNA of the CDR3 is TGTGCCAGCAGGTTGCAACAGGGGAATCATTCACCCCTCCACTTT.

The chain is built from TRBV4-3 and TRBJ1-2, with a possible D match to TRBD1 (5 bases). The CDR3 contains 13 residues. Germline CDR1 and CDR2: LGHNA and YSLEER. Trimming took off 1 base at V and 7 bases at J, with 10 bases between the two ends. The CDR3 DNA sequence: TGCGCCAGCAGCCAAGGGGGGGGAGGTGGCTACACCTTC. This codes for CASSQGGGGGYTF.

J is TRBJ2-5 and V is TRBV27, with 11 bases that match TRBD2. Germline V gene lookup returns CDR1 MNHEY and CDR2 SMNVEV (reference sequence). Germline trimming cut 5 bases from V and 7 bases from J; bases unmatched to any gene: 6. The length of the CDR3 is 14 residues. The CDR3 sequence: CASSPLAGEGTQYF. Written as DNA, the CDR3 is TGTGCCAGCAGTCCACTAGCGGGGGAGGGGACCCAGTACTTC.

The CDR3 coding sequence is TGTGCCAGCAGTGAGGATGGGTATTCGAACACCGGGGAGCTGTTTTTT. Amino acid sequence: CASSEDGYSNTGELFF. The J gene is TRBJ2-2, the V gene TRBV2; the D is unclear. This CDR3 has 16 residues. The germline V gene has CDR1 SNHLY and CDR2 FYNNEI. V was shortened by 3 bases and J by 0 bases, with 11 bases between the two germline ends.

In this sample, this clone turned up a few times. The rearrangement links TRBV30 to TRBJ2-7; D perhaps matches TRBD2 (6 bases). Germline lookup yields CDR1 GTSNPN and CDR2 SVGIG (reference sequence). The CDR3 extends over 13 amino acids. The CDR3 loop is CAGTDYSSYEQYF. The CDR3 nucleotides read TGTGCTGGGACGGACTATAGCTCCTACGAGCAGTACTTC.

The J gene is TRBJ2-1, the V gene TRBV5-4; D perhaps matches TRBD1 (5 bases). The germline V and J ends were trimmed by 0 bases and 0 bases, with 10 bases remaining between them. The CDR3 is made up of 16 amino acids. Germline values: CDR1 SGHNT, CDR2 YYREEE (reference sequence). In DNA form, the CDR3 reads TGTGCCAGCAGCTTGGGGGGCTTCGGCTCCTACAATGAGCAGTTCTTC. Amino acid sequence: CASSLGGFGSYNEQFF. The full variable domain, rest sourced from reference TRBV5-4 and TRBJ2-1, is ETGVTQSPTHLIKTRGQQVTLRCSSQSGHNTVSWYQQALGQGPQFIFQYYREEENGRGNFPPRFSGLQFPNYSSELNVNALELDDSALYLCASSLGGFGSYNEQFFGPGTRLTVL.

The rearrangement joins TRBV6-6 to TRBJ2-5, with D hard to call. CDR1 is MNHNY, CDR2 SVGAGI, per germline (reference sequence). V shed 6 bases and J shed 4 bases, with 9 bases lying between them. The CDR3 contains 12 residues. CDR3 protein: CASSQPGETQYF. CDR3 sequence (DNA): TGTGCCAGCAGCCAACCGGGAGAGACCCAGTACTTC.